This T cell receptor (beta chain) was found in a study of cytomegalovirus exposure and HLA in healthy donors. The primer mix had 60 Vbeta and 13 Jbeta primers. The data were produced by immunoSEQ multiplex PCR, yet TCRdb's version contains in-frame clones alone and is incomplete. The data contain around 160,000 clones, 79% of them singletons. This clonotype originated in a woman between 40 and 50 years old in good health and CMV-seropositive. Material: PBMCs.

The CDR3 sequence: CASSLGAIRSNQPQHF. The CDR3, as DNA: TGTGCCAGCAGCTTGGGAGCTATCAGGAGCAATCAGCCCCAGCATTTT. The chain carries TRBV5-6 and TRBJ1-5; no firm D call. Trimming shortened V by 0 bases and J by 1 base, and 11 bases separated the two germline ends. This CDR3 contains 16 residues. The germline V gene encodes CDR1 SGHDT and CDR2 YYEEEE.